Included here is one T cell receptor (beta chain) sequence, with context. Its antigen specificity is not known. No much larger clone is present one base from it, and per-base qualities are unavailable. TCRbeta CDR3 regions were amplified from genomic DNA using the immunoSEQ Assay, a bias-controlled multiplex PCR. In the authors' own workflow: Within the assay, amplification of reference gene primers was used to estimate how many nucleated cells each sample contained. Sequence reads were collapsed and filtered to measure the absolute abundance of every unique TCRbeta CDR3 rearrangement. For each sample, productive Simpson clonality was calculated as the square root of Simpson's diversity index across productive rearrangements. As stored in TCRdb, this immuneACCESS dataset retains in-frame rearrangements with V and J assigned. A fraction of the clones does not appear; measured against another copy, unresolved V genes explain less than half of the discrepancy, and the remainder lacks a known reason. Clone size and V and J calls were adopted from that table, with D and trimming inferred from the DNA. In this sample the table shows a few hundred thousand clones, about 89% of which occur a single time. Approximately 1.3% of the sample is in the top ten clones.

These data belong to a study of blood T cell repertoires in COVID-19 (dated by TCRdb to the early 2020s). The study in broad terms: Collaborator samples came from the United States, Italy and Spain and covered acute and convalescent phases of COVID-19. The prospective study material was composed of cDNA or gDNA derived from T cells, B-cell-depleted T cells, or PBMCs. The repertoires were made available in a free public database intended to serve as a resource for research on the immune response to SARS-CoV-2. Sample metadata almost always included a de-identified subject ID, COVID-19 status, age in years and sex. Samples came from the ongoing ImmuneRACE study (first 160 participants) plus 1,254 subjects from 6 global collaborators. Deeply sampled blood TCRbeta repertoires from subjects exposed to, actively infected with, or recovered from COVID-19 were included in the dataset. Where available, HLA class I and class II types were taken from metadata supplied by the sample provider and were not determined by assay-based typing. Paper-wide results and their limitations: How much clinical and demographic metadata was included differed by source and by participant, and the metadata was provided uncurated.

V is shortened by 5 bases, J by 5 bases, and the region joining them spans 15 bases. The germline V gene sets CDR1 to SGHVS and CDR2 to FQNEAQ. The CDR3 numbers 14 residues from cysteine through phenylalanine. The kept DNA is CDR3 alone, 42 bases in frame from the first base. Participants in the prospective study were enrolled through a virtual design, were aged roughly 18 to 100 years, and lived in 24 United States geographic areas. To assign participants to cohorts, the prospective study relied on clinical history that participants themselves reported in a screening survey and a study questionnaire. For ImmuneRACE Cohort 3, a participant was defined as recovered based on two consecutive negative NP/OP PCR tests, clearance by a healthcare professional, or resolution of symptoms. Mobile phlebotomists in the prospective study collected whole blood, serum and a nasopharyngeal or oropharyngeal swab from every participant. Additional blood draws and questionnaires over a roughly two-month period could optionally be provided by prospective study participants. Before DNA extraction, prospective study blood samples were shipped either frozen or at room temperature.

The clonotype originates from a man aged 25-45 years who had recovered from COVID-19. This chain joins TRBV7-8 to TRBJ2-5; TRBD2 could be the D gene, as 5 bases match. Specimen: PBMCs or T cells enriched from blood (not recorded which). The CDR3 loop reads CASSPVGSWETQYF. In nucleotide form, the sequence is TGTGCCAGCAGCCCGGTGGGGAGTTGGGAGACCCAGTACTTC.